The clone carrying this TCR beta chain has a handful of counts. The antigen remains unidentified. TCRdb called the reads again in MiXCR, with one record for every CDR3 protein. The table lists some 62,000 distinct CDR3 sequences, 20% to 25% of them singletons. The entry originates in a study of T cell repertoires in cytomegalovirus infection. Study-level background: Selected CMV epitopes included recently identified HLA-C-restricted ones as well as well-studied HLA-B-restricted ones. Public TCR beta signatures indicated both CMV infection and matching HLA type.

V was trimmed by 1 base and J by 5 bases, leaving 11 bases between them. This CDR3 is built from 14 residues. Study-level results: In two of eight donors, the top clonotype was HLA-C-restricted CMV-specific. Carriers of CMV plus the relevant HLA were identified by cumulative public TCR beta family frequency.

The chain uses TRBV12-3 or TRBV12-4 and TRBJ1-1; tentatively, D is TRBD1 (5 bases). This receptor was obtained from a human donor in good health (CMV status not recorded). Some clones in this sample may be carry-over from other donors' samples. The material was CD8+ T cells from cultured PBMCs, obtained from culture after CMV antigen stimulation. The CDR3 sequence is CASSLEGYLTEAFF. CDR3 bases: TGTGCCAGCAGTTTAGAGGGGTACTTAACTGAAGCTTTCTTT.